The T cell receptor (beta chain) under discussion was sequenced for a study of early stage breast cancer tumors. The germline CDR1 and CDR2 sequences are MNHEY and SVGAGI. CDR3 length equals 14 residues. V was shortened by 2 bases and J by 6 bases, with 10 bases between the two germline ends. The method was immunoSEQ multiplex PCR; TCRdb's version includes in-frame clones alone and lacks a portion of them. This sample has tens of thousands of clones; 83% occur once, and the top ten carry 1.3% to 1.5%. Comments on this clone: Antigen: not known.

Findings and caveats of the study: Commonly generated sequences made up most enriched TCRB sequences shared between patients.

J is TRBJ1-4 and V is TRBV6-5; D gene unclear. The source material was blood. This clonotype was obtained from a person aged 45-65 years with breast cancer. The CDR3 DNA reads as TGTGCCAGCAGTTACCTGGCGCTTGATGAAAAACTGTTTTTT. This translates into CASSYLALDEKLFF.